Included here is one T cell receptor beta chain sequence, with context. The CDR3 length is 15 residues. With V trimmed by 7 bases and J by 0 bases, 7 bases remained unmatched. Germline-derived CDR1 and CDR2 are LNHDA and SQIVND (reference sequence). The data stem from a study of shared clonotypes between healthy human individuals. Study-wide background: The plates for each donor numbered three CD4 naive, three CD4 memory, two CD8 naive and one CD8 memory.

Deep-level settings were used for running the assay. The repertoire was sequenced with immunoSEQ multiplex PCR; TCRdb's copy has only in-frame clones and lacks some. The sample consists of 1,500,000 or so clones, 96% of them appearing once. This sequence was found in a man between 25 and 39 years old in good health. This chain joins TRBV19 and TRBJ2-7, with 9 bases matching TRBD1. The sample taken for sequencing was naive CD4+ T cells sorted from blood. Stated subset: CD45RA+ positively selected. The CDR3 sequence: CASKAGTGSSYEQYF. DNA for the CDR3: TGTGCCAGTAAGGCCGGGACAGGGAGCTCCTACGAGCAGTACTTC. The full variable domain, in which reference TRBV19 and TRBJ2-7 provide the parts outside the CDR3, is DGGITQSPKYLFRKEGQNVTLSCEQNLNHDAMYWYRQDPGQGLRLIYYSQIVNDFQKGDIAEGYSVSREKKESFPLTVTSAQKNPTAFYLCASKAGTGSSYEQYFGPGTRLTVT.